This TCR beta chain derives from a study of blood T cell repertoires in COVID-19. Germline lookup yields CDR1 SGHRS and CDR2 YFSETQ. The CDR3 is 13 amino acids. V gave up 0 bases and J gave up 7 bases; unmatched junction bases: 1. Clones were sequenced by immunoSEQ multiplex PCR, and TCRdb holds only the in-frame ones, with some missing. The sample consists of about 110,000 clones, just over 85% of them appearing once. Sequenced input: peripheral blood. The chain has TRBV5-1 and TRBJ1-5, with TRBD1 matching over 7 bases. This clonotype originated in a human donor in a cohort sampled during active COVID-19. The CDR3 nucleotides are TGCGCCAGCAGCTTGGAAGGGGGCCAGCCCCAGCATTTT. It translates to CASSLEGGQPQHF.